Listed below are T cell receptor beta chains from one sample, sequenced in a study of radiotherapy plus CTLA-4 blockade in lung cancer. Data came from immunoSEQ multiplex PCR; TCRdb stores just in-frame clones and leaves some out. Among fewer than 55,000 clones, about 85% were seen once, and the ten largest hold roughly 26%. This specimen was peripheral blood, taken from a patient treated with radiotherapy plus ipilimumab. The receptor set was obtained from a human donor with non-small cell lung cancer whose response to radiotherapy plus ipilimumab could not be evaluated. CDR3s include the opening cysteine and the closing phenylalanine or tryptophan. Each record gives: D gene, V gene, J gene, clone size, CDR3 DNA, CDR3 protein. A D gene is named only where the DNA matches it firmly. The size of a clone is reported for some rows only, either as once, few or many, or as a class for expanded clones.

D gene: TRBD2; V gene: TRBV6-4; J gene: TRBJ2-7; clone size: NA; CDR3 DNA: TGTGCCAGCAGTGACTCGAAGACTAGCGGGAGTTCCCCCTACGAGCAGTACTTC; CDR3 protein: CASSDSKTSGSSPYEQYF
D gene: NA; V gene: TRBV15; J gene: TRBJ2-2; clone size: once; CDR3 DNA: TGTGCCACCAGCAGAGATATCAGGATACTCACCGGGGAGCTGTTTTTT; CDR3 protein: CATSRDIRILTGELFF
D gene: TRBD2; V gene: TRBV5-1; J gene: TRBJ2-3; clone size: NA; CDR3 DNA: TGCGCCAGCAGCTTGGGTCCGACTAGCAAAGATACGCAGTATTTT; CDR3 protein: CASSLGPTSKDTQYF
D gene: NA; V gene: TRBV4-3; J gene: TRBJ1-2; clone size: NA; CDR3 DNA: TGCGTCAGCAGCCAAGGCAGGACTAACTATGGCTACACCTTC; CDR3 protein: CVSSQGRTNYGYTF
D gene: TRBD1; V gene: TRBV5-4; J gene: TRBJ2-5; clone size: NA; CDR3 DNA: TGTGCCAGCAGCTCCCTCGGTGCAGGGGGCGGGGAGACCCAGTACTTC; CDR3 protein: CASSSLGAGGGETQYF
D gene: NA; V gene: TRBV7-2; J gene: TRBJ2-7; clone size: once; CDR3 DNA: TGTGCCAGCAGCTTAGCTGCGGCTACCCCCTACGAGCAGTACTTC; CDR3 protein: CASSLAAATPYEQYF
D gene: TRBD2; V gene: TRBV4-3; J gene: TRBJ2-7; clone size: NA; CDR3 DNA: TGCGCCAGCAGCCAAGATTTAGGGGACTACTCCTACGAGCAGTACTTC; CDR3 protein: CASSQDLGDYSYEQYF
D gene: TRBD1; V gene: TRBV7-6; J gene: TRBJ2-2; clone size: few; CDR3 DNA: TGTGCCAGCAGCTTCCTGGGGACAGGGGCGACCGGGGAGCTGTTTTTT; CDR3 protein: CASSFLGTGATGELFF
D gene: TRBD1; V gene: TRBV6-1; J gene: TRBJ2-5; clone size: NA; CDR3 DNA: TGTGCCAGTACAGGGGGCGTGCAAGAGACCCAGTACTTC; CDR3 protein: CASTGGVQETQYF
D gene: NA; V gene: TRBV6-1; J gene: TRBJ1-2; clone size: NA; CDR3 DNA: TGTGCCAGCAGATTCAGGGGTAACTATGGCTACACCTTC; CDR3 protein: CASRFRGNYGYTF
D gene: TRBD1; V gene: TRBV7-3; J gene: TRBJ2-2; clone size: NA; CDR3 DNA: TGTGCCAGCAGCTTCAACAGGGGGAAACACACCGGGGAGCTGTTTTTT; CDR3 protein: CASSFNRGKHTGELFF
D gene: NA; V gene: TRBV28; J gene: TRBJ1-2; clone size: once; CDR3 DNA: TGTGCCAGCCTTTCATTGGGTTGGGCCTATGGCTACACCTTC; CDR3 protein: CASLSLGWAYGYTF
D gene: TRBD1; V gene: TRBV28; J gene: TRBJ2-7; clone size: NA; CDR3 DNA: TGTGCCAGCGGACAGGGGGCGCTTTACGAGCAGTACTTC; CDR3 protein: CASGQGALYEQYF
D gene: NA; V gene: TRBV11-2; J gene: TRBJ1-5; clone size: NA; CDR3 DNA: TGTGCCAGCAGCACCGGAGGAGGGGCGATTAATCAGCCCCAGCATTTT; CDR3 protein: CASSTGGGAINQPQHF
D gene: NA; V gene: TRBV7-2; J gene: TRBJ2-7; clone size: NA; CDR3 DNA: TGTGCCAGCAGCGGCTTGGACAACTCCTACGAGCAGTACTTC; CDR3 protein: CASSGLDNSYEQYF
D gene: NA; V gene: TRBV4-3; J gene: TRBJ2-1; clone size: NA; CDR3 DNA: TGCGCCAGCAGCCAAGACTATTCCCGGTCGGATGAGCAGTTCTTC; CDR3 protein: CASSQDYSRSDEQFF
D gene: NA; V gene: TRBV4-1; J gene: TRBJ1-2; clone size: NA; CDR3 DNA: TGCGCCAGCAGCCAAGTTGAGTGGGGAGGCGTCTATGGCTACACCTTC; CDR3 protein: CASSQVEWGGVYGYTF
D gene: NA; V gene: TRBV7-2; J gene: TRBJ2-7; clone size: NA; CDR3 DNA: TGTGCCAGCAGCTTAGGCTTAGCTAACTACGAGCAGTACTTC; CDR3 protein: CASSLGLANYEQYF
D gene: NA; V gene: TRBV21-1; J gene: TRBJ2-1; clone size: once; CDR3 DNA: TGTGCCAGCAGCAAAGTGGGGCTAGCGGAGGCCCTAGGGGTTGAGCAGTTCTTC; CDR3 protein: CASSKVGLAEALGVEQFF
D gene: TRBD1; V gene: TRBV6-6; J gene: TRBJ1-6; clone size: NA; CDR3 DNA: TGTGCCAGCGGCGGACAGGCGGCCCTTTCACCCCTCCACTTT; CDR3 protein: CASGGQAALSPLHF
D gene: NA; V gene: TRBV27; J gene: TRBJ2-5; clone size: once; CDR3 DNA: TGTGCCACCCGAAGGACAGTTCAAGAGACCCAGTACTTC; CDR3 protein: CATRRTVQETQYF
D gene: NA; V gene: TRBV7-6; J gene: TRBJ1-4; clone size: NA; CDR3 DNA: TGTGCCAGCAGCATCGGACAAGGATCCGAAAAACTGTTTTTT; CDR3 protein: CASSIGQGSEKLFF
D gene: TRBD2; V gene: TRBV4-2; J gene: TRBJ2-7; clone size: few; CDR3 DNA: TGTGCCAGCAGCGTAGTGGGGGGGGACGAGCAGTACTTC; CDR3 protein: CASSVVGGDEQYF
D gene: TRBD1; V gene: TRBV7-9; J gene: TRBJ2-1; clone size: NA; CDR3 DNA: TGTGCCAGCAGCCCGACTCAGGGGGTGGTTGAGCAGTTCTTC; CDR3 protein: CASSPTQGVVEQFF
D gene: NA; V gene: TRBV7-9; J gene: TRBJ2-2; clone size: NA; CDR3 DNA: TGTGCCAGCAGCCATGCCCCCGGCGGCGGCACCGGGGAGCTGTTTTTT; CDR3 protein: CASSHAPGGGTGELFF
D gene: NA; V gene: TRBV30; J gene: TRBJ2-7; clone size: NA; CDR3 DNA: TGTGCCTGGACCCGACAGAACTCCTACGAGCAGTACTTC; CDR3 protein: CAWTRQNSYEQYF
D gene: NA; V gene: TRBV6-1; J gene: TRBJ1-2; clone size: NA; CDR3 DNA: TGTGCCAGCACCTACGAATTAAGCTACACCTTC; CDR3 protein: CASTYELSYTF
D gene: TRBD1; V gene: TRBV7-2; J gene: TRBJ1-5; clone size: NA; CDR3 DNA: TGTGCCAGCAGCTCTACAGGGGGGCCCCAGCATTTT; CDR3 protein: CASSSTGGPQHF
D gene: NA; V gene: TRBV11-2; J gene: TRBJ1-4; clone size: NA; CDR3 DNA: TGTGCCAGCAGCCCCCGGGTCAAAAATGAAAAACTGTTTTTT; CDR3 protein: CASSPRVKNEKLFF
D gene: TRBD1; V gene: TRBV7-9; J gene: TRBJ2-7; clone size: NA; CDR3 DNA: TGTGCCAGCAGCTTAGAGAAGGATATATGGGACAGGGGGACCGGCGAGCAGTACTTC; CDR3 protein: CASSLEKDIWDRGTGEQYF
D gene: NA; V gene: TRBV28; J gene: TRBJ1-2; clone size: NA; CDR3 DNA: TGTGCCAGCAGTGAGCGGGATTATGGCTACACCTTC; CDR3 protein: CASSERDYGYTF
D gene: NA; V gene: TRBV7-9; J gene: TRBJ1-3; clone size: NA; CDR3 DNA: TGTGCCACCCCCACTGAGGCAGGGGAGGGAAACACCATATATTTT; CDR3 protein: CATPTEAGEGNTIYF
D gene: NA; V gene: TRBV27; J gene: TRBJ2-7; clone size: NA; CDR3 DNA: TGTGCCAGCATGGACCCGGGGAACGAGCAGTACTTC; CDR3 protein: CASMDPGNEQYF
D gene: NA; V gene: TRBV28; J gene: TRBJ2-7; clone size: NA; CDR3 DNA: TGTGCCAGCAGACCGGGACATAGCTACGAGCAGTACTTC; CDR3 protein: CASRPGHSYEQYF
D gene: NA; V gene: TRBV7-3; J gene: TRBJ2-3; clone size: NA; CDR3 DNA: TGTGCCAGCAGCTTAGGAGCAGGGGCAACAGATACGCAGTATTTT; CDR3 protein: CASSLGAGATDTQYF
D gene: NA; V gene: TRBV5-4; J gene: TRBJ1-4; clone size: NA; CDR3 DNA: TGTGCCAGCAGCTTCGGCGGGAGGAAAGAAGAAAAACTGTTTTTT; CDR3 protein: CASSFGGRKEEKLFF
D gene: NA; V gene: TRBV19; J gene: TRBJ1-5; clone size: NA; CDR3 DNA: TGTGCCAGTAGTCTTTGGGCAGGCGATAGCAATCAGCCCCAGCATTTT; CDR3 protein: CASSLWAGDSNQPQHF
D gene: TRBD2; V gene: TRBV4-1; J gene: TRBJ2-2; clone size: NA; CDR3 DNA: TGCGCCAGCACCGGGGAGGGTCGAATTGGGGAGCTGTTTTTT; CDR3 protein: CASTGEGRIGELFF
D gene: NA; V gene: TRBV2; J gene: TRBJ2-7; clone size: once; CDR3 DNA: TGTGCCAGCGGTGTCTCCTACGAGCAGTACTTC; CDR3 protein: CASGVSYEQYF
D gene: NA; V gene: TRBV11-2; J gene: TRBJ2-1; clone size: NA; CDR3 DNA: TGTGCCAGCAGCTCCCATCTTTTCTATAACCGAGTGAACGATGAGCAGTTCTTC; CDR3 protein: CASSSHLFYNRVNDEQFF
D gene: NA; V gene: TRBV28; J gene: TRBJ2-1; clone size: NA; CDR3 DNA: TGTGCCAGCAGTCCCCTGGCGGGAGCAGGGGTTGGGAATGAGCAGTTCTTC; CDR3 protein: CASSPLAGAGVGNEQFF
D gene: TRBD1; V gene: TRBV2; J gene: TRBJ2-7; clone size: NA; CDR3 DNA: TGTGCCAGCAGGAGGGACAGGATATACGAGCAGTACTTC; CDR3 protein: CASRRDRIYEQYF
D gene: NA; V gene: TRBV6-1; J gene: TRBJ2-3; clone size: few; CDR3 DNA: TGTGCCAGCAGGGTAGAAGGGGTCCTGACGCAGTATTTT; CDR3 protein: CASRVEGVLTQYF
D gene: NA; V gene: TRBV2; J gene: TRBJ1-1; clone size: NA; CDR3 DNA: TGTGCCAGCACCTCCATAGGAGGGCGTGGGGGAACTGAAGCTTTCTTT; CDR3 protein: CASTSIGGRGGTEAFF
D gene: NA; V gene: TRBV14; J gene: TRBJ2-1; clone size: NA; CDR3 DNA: TGTGCCAGCAGCCAAGGACTAAACAATGAGCAGTTCTTC; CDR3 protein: CASSQGLNNEQFF
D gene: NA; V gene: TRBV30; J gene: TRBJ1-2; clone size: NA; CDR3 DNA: TGTGCCGGACTGGGGTCGAGGGATGGCTACACCTTC; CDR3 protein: CAGLGSRDGYTF
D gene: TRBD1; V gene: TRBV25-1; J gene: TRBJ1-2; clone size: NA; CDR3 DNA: TGTGCCAGCAGTTCCTCGAATATCGTCAGGGGGCCCTATGGCTACACCTTC; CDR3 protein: CASSSSNIVRGPYGYTF
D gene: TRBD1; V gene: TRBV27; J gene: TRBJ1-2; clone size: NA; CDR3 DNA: TGTGCCAGCAGTTTACAGGGGGCGAACGGCTACACCTTC; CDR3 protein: CASSLQGANGYTF
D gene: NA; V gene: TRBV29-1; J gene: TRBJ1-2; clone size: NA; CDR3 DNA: TGCAGCGTTGAAGCGGCGGGAGGCTACACCTTC; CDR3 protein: CSVEAAGGYTF
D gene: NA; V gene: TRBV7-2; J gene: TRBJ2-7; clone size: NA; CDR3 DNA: TGTGCCAGCAGCTTAGACATCGGGACAATCTACGAGCAGTACTTC; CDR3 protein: CASSLDIGTIYEQYF
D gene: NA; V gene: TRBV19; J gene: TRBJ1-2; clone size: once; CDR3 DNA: TGTGCCAGTAACCCTGCGGCTGGAGGCTACACCTTC; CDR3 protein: CASNPAAGGYTF
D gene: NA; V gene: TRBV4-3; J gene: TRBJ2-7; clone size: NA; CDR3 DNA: TGCGCCAGCAGCCAAGATATCCAGAAAAGCTCCTACGAGCAGTACTTC; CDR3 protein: CASSQDIQKSSYEQYF
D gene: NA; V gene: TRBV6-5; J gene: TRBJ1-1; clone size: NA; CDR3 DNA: TGTGCCAGCTCTTCCCTTGGAGCTCAGAACACTGAAGCTTTCTTT; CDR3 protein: CASSSLGAQNTEAFF
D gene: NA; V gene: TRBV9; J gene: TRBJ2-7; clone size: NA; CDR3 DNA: TGTGCCAGCAGCCCCAGGGGGGCCGGACACTACGAGCAGTACTTC; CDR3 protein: CASSPRGAGHYEQYF
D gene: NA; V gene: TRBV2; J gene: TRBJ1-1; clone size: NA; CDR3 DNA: TGTGCCAGCAGTGCGGGGAGCTGGGAGACTGAAGCTTTCTTT; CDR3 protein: CASSAGSWETEAFF
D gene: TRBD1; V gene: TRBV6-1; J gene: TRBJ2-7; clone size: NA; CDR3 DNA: TGTGCCAGCAGCGTACCGGGACAGGTCTACGAGCAGTACTTC; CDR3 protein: CASSVPGQVYEQYF
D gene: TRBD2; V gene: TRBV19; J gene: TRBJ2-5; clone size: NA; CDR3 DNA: TGTGCCAGTAGTAGCACCGGGACTAGCGGGACGGAGACCCAGTACTTC; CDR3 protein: CASSSTGTSGTETQYF